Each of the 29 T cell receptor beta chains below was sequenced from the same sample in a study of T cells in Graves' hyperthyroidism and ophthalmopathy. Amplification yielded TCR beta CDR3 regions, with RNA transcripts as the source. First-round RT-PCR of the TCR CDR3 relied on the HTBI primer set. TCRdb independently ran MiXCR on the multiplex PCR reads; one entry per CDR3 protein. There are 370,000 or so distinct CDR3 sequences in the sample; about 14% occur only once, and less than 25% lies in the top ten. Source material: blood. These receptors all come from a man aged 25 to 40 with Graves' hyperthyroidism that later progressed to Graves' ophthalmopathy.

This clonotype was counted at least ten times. The CDR3 sequence: CASTRLTASPWDTQYF. The CDR3 DNA is TGTGCCAGCACCAGACTGACGGCCTCACCCTGGGATACGCAGTATTTT. The V gene is TRBV27, the J gene TRBJ2-3; the D is unclear. The CDR3 loop spans 16 amino acids. Trimming took off 7 bases at V and 6 bases at J, with 23 bases between the two ends. Germline lookup yields CDR1 MNHEY and CDR2 SMNVEV (reference sequence).

This CDR3 reads CAWSAGTSNSPLHF. CDR3 nucleotides: TGTGCCTGGAGCGCCGGGACCTCCAATTCACCCCTCCACTTT. The genes are TRBV30 and TRBJ1-6; tentative D call: TRBD1 (5 bases). The CDR3 consists of 14 residues. The V gene's germline CDR1 is GTSNPN and CDR2 SVGIG (reference sequence). V was shortened by 3 bases and J by 7 bases, with 13 bases between the two germline ends.

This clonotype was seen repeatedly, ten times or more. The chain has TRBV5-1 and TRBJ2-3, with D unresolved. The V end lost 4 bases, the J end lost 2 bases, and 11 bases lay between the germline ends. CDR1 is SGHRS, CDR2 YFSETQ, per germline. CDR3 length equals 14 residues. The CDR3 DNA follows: TGCGCCAGCAGCCAACACTGGGCCACAGATACGCAGTATTTT. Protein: CASSQHWATDTQYF.

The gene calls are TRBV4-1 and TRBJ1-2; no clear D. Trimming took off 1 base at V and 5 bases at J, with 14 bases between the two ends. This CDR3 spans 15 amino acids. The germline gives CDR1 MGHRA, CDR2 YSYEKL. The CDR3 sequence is CASSQASATGYGYTF. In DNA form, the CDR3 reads TGCGCCAGCAGCCAAGCTAGCGCTACTGGTTATGGCTACACCTTC.

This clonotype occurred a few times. CDR3 nucleotide sequence: TGTGCCAGCAGCCGACAGGGCCGTAGAAATTCACCCCTCCACTTT. This encodes CASSRQGRRNSPLHF. The chain employs TRBV2 and TRBJ1-6; TRBD1 aligns across 7 bases. The CDR3 sequence is 15 residues long. CDR1 and CDR2 from the germline V gene are SNHLY and FYNNEI. Unmatched junction bases numbered 9, after V lost 6 bases and J lost 7 bases.

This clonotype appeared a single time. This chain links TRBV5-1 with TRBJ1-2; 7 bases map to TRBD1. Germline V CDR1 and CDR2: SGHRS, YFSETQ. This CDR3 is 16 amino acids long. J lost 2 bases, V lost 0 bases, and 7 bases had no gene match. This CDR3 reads CASSLGPGTDNYGYTF. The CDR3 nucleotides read TGCGCCAGCAGCTTGGGGCCCGGGACAGACAACTATGGCTACACCTTC.

The CDR3 DNA follows: TGTGCCAACGCCAAACGTGGTCAAGAGACCCAGTACTTC. This translates into CANAKRGQETQYF. The J gene is TRBJ2-5, the V gene TRBV28; no firm D call. In germline, CDR1 is MDHEN, CDR2 SYDVKM. This CDR3 contains 13 residues. V was pared by 10 bases and J by 2 bases, with 14 bases between.

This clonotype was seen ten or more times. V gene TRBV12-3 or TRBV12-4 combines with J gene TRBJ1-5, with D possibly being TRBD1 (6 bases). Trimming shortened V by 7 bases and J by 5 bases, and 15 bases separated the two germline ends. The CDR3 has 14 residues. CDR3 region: CASTRGNRHQPQHF. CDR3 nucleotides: TGTGCCAGCACCAGGGGAAATCGGCATCAGCCCCAGCATTTT.

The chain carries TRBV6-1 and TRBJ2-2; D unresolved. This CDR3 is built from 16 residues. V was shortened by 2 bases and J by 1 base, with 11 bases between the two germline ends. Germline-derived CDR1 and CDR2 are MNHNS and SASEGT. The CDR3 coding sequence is TGTGCCAGCAGTGAAATCTGGGTAATGAACACCGGGGAGCTGTTTTTT. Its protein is CASSEIWVMNTGELFF.

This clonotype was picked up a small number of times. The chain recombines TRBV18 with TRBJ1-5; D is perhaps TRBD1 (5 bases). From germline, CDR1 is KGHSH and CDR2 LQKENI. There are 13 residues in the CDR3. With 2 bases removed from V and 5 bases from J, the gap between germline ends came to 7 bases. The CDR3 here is CASSPGTDQPQHF. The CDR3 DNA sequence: TGTGCCAGCTCACCAGGGACGGATCAGCCCCAGCATTTT.

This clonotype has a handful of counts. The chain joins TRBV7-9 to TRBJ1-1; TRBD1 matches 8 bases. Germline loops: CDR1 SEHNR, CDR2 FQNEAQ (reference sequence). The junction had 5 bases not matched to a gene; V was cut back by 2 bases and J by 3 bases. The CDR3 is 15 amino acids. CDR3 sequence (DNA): TGTGCCAGCAGCTTATTGACAGGGGCGGACACTGAAGCTTTCTTT. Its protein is CASSLLTGADTEAFF.

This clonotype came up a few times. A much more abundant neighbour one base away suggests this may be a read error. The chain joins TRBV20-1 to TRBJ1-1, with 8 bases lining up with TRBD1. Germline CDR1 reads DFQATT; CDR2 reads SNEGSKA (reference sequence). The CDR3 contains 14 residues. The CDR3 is CSATSDRENAEAFF. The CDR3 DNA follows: TGCAGTGCGACCTCGGACAGGGAGAACGCTGAAGCTTTCTTT.

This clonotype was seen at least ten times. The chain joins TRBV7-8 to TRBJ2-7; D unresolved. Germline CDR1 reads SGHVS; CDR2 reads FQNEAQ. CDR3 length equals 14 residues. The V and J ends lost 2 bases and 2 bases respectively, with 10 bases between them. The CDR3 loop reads CASSLIYGPYEQYF. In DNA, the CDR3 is TGTGCCAGCAGCTTAATTTACGGCCCCTACGAGCAGTACTTC. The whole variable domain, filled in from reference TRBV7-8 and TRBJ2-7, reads GAGVSQSPRYKVAKRGQDVALRCDPISGHVSLFWYQQALGQGPEFLTYFQNEAQLDKSGLPSDRFFAERPEGSVSTLKIQRTQQEDSAVYLCASSLIYGPYEQYFGPGTRLTVT.

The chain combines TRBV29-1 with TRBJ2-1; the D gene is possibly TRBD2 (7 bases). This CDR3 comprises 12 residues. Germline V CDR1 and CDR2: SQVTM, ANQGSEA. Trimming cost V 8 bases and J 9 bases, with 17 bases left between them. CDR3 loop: CSFIGGVGEQFF. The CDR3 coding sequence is TGCAGCTTCATAGGGGGGGTTGGTGAGCAGTTCTTC.

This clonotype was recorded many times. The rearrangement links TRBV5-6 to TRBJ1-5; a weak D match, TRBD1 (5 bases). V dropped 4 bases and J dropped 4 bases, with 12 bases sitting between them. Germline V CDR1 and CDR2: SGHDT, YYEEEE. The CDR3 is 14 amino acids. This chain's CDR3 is CASSQGPLNQPQHF. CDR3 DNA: TGTGCCAGCAGCCAGGGACCGCTAAATCAGCCCCAGCATTTT.

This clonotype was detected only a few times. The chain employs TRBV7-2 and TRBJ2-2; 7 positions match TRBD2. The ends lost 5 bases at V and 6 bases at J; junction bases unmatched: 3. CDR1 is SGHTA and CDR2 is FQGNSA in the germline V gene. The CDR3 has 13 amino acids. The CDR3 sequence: CASSPSGAGELFF. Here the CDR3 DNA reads TGTGCCAGCAGCCCGAGCGGGGCCGGGGAGCTGTTTTTT.

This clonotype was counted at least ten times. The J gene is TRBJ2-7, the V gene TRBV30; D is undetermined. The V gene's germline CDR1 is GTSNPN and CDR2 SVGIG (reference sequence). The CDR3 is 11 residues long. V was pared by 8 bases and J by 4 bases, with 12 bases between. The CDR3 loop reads CALERSYEQYF. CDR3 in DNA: TGTGCCCTGGAACGGTCGTACGAGCAGTACTTC.

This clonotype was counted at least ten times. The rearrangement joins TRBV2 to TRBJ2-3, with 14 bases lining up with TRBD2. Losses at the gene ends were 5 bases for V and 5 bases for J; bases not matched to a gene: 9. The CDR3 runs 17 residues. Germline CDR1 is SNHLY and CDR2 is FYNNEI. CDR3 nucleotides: TGTGCCAGCAGTTCGGGACTAGCGGGGGCAAAGGGAGATACGCAGTATTTT. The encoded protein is CASSSGLAGAKGDTQYF.

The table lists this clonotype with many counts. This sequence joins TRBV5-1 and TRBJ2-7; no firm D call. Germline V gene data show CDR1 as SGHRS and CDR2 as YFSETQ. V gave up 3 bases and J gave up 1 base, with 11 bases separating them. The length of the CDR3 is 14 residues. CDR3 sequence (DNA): TGCGCCAGCAGCTCGGCTCAGGCTTCCTACGAGCAGTACTTC. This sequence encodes CASSSAQASYEQYF.

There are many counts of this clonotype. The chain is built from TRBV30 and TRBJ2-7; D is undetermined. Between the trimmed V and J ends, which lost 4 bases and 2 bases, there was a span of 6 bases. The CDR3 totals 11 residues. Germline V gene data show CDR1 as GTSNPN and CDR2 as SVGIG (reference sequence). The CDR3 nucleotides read TGTGCCTGGAATTCAGCCTACGAGCAGTACTTC. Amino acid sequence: CAWNSAYEQYF.

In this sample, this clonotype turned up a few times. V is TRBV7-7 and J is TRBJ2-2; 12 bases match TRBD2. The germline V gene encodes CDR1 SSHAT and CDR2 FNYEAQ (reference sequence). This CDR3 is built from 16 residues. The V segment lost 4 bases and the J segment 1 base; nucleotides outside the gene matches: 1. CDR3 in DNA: TGTGCCAGCAGCTCACTAGCGGGGGGGAACACCGGGGAGCTGTTTTTT. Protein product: CASSSLAGGNTGELFF.

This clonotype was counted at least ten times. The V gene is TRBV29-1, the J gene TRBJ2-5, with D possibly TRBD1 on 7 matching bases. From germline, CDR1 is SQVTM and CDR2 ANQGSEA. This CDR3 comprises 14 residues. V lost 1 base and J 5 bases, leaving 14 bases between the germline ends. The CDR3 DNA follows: TGCAGCGTTGAAGTTTACGCAGGGGGGGAGACCCAGTACTTC. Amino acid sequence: CSVEVYAGGETQYF.

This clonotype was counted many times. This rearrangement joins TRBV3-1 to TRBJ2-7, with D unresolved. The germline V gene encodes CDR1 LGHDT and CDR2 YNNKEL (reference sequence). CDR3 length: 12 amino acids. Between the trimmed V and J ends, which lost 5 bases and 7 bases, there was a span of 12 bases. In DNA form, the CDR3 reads TGTGCCAGCAGCACTTCCGGGCGGGAGCAGTACTTC. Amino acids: CASSTSGREQYF.

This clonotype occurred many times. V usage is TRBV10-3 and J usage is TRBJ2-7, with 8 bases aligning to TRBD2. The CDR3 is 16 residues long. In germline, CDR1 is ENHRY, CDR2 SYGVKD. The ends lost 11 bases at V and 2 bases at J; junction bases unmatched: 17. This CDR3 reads CASVAGGEVHAYEQYF. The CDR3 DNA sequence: TGTGCCTCCGTCGCGGGGGGCGAGGTTCACGCCTACGAGCAGTACTTC.

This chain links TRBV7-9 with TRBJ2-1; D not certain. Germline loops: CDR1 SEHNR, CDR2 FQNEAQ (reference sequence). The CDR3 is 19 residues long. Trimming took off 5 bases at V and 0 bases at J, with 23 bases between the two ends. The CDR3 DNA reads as TGTGCCAGCAGCCAATATCCCACAGCAGGAGCCCTCTCCTACAATGAGCAGTTCTTC. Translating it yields CASSQYPTAGALSYNEQFF.

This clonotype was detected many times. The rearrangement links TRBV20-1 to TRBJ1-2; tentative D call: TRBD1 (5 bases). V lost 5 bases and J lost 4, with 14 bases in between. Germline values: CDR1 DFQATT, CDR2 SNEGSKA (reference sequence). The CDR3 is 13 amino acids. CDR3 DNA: TGCAGTGCTCTCAAACAGGCCACCTATGGCTACACCTTC. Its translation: CSALKQATYGYTF.

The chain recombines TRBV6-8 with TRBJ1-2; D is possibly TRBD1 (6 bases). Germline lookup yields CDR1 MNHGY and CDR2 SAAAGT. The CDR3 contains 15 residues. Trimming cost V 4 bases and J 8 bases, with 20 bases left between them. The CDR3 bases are TGTGCCAGCAGTTCCTGGACAGCCCTCACCCACGGCTACACCTTC. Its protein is CASSSWTALTHGYTF.

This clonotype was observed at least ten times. For the CDR3, the DNA is TGTGCCACCAGTGATCCCGGGACTAGCACAGAGACCCAGTACTTC. Residues: CATSDPGTSTETQYF. The chain is built from TRBV24-1 and TRBJ2-5, with 9 bases that match TRBD2. The CDR3 loop spans 15 amino acids. Germline CDR1 is KGHDR and CDR2 is SFDVKD. The trim removed 3 bases at V and 4 bases at J, leaving 5 bases unmatched.

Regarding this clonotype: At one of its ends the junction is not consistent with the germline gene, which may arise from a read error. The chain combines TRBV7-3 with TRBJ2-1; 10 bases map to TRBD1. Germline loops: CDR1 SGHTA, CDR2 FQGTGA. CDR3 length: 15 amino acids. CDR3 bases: TGTGCCAGCAGCCGGACAGGGGGTATCCGGGATGAGCAGCTCTTC. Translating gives CASSRTGGIRDEQLF.